This T cell receptor (beta chain) stems from a study of cytomegalovirus exposure and HLA in healthy donors. The study, taken as a whole, reports: When a later analysis was performed, an Asian-associated ancestry cluster reportedly had fewer N-insertions than the roughly 690-donor mean. A missense DCLRE1C variant was associated with V- and J-gene trimming of TCR beta chains in a later analysis, and an independent cohort replicated the association.

The CDR3 has 19 amino acids. Germline-derived CDR1 and CDR2 are SGHTA and FQGTGA. Germline trimming cut 4 bases from V and 1 base from J; bases unmatched to any gene: 10. On this clone itself: Its antigen is unknown.

PCR primers comprised 60 Vbeta and 13 Jbeta primers. Sequencing used immunoSEQ multiplex PCR; TCRdb keeps in-frame clones, though not all of them. The data show 220,000 or so clones, under 80% seen once. The sequence came from a woman aged 25 to 39 in good health and CMV-seronegative. The sample was PBMCs. This chain uses TRBV7-3 with TRBJ2-1, with 13 bases identical to TRBD2. CDR3 nucleotide sequence: TGTGCCAGCAGCTCCCTGACTAGCGGGGGGCCTAAATCCTACAATGAGCAGTTCTTC. Translating it yields CASSSLTSGGPKSYNEQFF.